Listed here are 30 T cell receptor beta chains from one sample, sequenced in a study of CD8+ T cells in alopecia areata. Sequencing templates came from extracted RNA that was reverse transcribed into cDNA. Some clones are missing from TCRdb's copy, which holds only in-frame ones; the method was immunoSEQ multiplex PCR. The profile shows roughly 200,000 clones, roughly 53% of them singletons. Treatment described: oral pan-JAK inhibitor, 5-10 mg twice daily. Sequenced here: CD8+ T cells sorted from blood, sampled at week 24, from a patient treated with tofacitinib. All receptors derive from a human donor with alopecia areata.

The CDR3 sequence is CASSLRQETQYF. CDR3 DNA sequence: TGTGCCAGCAGCTTAAGGCAAGAGACCCAGTACTTC. The V call is TRBV13, the J call TRBJ2-5; D is ambiguous. The germline V gene encodes CDR1 PRHDT and CDR2 FYEKMQ (reference sequence). The CDR3 extends over 12 amino acids. Deletions cut 2 bases from V and 2 bases from J, with 3 bases between.

With regard to this clone: This same CDR3 is encoded by further DNA sequences in the sample. The CDR3 sequence is CASSSNTGELFF. Here the CDR3 DNA reads TGTGCCAGCAGCTCGAACACCGGGGAGCTGTTTTTT. The chain recombines TRBV7-3 with TRBJ2-2; no clear D. Germline lookup yields CDR1 SGHTA and CDR2 FQGTGA. The CDR3 sequence is 12 residues long. V was pared by 4 bases and J by 0 bases, with 0 bases between.

This rearrangement joins TRBV6-6 to TRBJ2-7, with 7 bases fitting TRBD1. This CDR3 spans 14 amino acids. In germline, CDR1 is MNHNY, CDR2 SVGAGI (reference sequence). The junction had 5 bases not matched to a gene; V was cut back by 4 bases and J by 2 bases. The CDR3: CASSSGTEAYEQYF. The CDR3 DNA reads as TGTGCCAGCAGTTCCGGGACAGAAGCCTACGAGCAGTACTTC.

The table lists this clone with a count of one. Other DNA sequences within the sample encode an identical CDR3. This chain uses TRBV5-1 with TRBJ2-7; 10 bases fit TRBD1. With V trimmed by 5 bases and J by 1 base, 3 bases remained unmatched. Germline V gene lookup returns CDR1 SGHRS and CDR2 YFSETQ. The CDR3 covers 14 residues. CDR3 sequence reads: CASSPGQGSYEQYF. CDR3 bases: TGCGCCAGCAGTCCGGGACAGGGGTCCTACGAGCAGTACTTC.

The chain uses TRBV30 and TRBJ1-1, with D possibly TRBD1 on 6 matching bases. Germline loops: CDR1 GTSNPN, CDR2 SVGIG (reference sequence). V lost 5 bases, J lost 0 bases, and 10 bases lay in between. The CDR3 has 13 residues. The CDR3 region has the DNA TGTGCCTGGGAAGGACAGATGAACACTGAAGCTTTCTTT. Translated: CAWEGQMNTEAFF.

The V gene is TRBV23-1, the J gene TRBJ2-5; 8 positions match TRBD2. TRBV23-1 is designated an ORF whose function remains uncertain. The junction had 12 bases not matched to a gene; V was cut back by 0 bases and J by 0 bases. The CDR3 is 19 amino acids. The CDR3 DNA reads TGCGCCAGCAGTCAATCGAATCAGCGTAGCGGGGAACACCAAGAGACCCAGTACTTC. Residues: CASSQSNQRSGEHQETQYF.

The chain uses TRBV13 and TRBJ2-7; D is possibly TRBD2 (6 bases). This CDR3 has 14 amino acids. The germline V gene encodes CDR1 PRHDT and CDR2 FYEKMQ (reference sequence). V was trimmed by 3 bases and J by 6 bases, leaving 15 bases between them. The CDR3, as DNA: TGTGCCAGCAGCTTCCGGGGGACCACTCGCGAGCAGTACTTC. Amino acid sequence: CASSFRGTTREQYF.

This clone was seen more than once but under ten times. The gene calls are TRBV5-1 and TRBJ1-1; D is unresolved. The CDR3 runs to 17 residues. Trimming shortened V by 0 bases and J by 5 bases, and 20 bases separated the two germline ends. CDR1 SGHRS and CDR2 YFSETQ come from the germline V gene. The CDR3 DNA sequence: TGCGCCAGCAGCTTGGTGTGGGTCAGGAAGATTCCGACTGAAGCTTTCTTT. Protein product: CASSLVWVRKIPTEAFF.

The chain has TRBV5-6 and TRBJ2-7, with 7 bases identical to TRBD2. CDR1 and CDR2 (germline): SGHDT, YYEEEE. J lost 5 bases, V lost 6 bases, and 5 bases had no gene match. The CDR3 spans 12 residues. CDR3 residues: CASKIGRDEQYF. The CDR3 nucleotides read TGTGCCAGCAAAATAGGGAGGGACGAGCAGTACTTC.

The chain is built from TRBV13 and TRBJ2-3; D not certain. V gave up 5 bases and J gave up 0 bases, with 12 bases separating them. The CDR3 is 15 amino acids. CDR1 PRHDT and CDR2 FYEKMQ come from the germline V gene (reference sequence). CDR3 DNA sequence: TGTGCCAGCAGCAGCAGACGGAAAAGCACAGATACGCAGTATTTT. Protein product: CASSSRRKSTDTQYF.

This clone appeared a few times. V is TRBV7-9 and J is TRBJ1-4; D is unclear. This CDR3 is 16 amino acids long. V was cut by 6 bases and J by 5 bases, with 19 bases left in between. Germline CDR1 reads SEHNR; CDR2 reads FQNEAQ (reference sequence). CDR3 amino acids: CASSGPREISNEKLFF. CDR3 bases: TGTGCCAGCAGTGGTCCCCGTGAGATATCGAATGAAAAACTGTTTTTT.

The V and J genes are TRBV4-1 and TRBJ1-5; a possible D gene is TRBD1 (6 bases). Trimming left V 4 bases short and J 5 bases short, with 9 bases between. The V gene's germline CDR1 is MGHRA and CDR2 YSYEKL. The CDR3 covers 13 residues. The CDR3, as DNA: TGCGCCAGCAGCCTTAACAGGGATCAGCCCCAGCATTTT. Amino acids: CASSLNRDQPQHF.

The chain has TRBV4-2 and TRBJ2-7, with TRBD1 matching over 8 bases. Losses at the gene ends were 0 bases for V and 5 bases for J; bases not matched to a gene: 12. The germline V gene encodes CDR1 LGHNA and CDR2 YNFKEQ. This CDR3 is 17 amino acids long. Written as DNA, the CDR3 is TGTGCCAGCAGCCAAGATGGCCGGACAGGGATCGTCCACGAGCAGTACTTC. Its protein is CASSQDGRTGIVHEQYF.

The chain links TRBV14 to TRBJ2-1, with D hard to call. The CDR3 has 14 residues. V dropped 4 bases and J dropped 6 bases, with 13 bases sitting between them. Per the germline V gene, CDR1 is SGHDN and CDR2 is FVKESK. The CDR3 nucleotides read TGTGCCAGCAGCCCTATATATTCGTCCAATGAGCAGTTCTTC. This gives the protein CASSPIYSSNEQFF.

The chain employs TRBV30 and TRBJ1-2, with D unclear. V lost 5 bases and J 4 bases, leaving 17 bases between the germline ends. Germline assignment: CDR1 GTSNPN and CDR2 SVGIG (reference sequence). The CDR3 contains 14 residues. In DNA, the CDR3 is TGTGCCTGGCTCTTACCTCGACGGTCCTATGGCTACACCTTC. Protein product: CAWLLPRRSYGYTF.

V is TRBV5-1 and J is TRBJ1-2, with 7 bases aligning to TRBD1. Germline CDR1 reads SGHRS; CDR2 reads YFSETQ. There are 14 residues in the CDR3. The ends lost 8 bases at V and 2 bases at J; junction bases unmatched: 9. The CDR3 region has the DNA TGCGCCAGAAAAGGCACAGGGGTCAACTATGGCTACACCTTC. It encodes CARKGTGVNYGYTF.

This clone was observed a handful of times. The rearrangement joins TRBV23-1 to TRBJ2-5; D remains ambiguous. TRBV23-1 is an open reading frame whose function is uncertain. There are 15 residues in the CDR3. V was cut by 0 bases and J by 1 base, with 9 bases left in between. DNA of the CDR3: TGCGCCAGCAGTCAATCCCCCTTAGGCCAAGAGACCCAGTACTTC. Its translation: CASSQSPLGQETQYF.

Only one count was recorded for this clone. The V call is TRBV4-2, the J call TRBJ2-5; tentatively, D is TRBD1 (5 bases). The CDR3 is made up of 15 amino acids. The germline gives CDR1 LGHNA, CDR2 YNFKEQ. Trimming shortened V by 2 bases and J by 5 bases, and 15 bases separated the two germline ends. The CDR3 DNA reads TGTGCCAGCAGCCAATGGGGCGGCGTGGGGGAGACCCAGTACTTC. Amino acids: CASSQWGGVGETQYF.

The chain employs TRBV27 and TRBJ2-2; D is ambiguous. Per germline, CDR1 MNHEY and CDR2 SMNVEV (reference sequence). V was pared by 7 bases and J by 1 base, with 13 bases between. The CDR3 has 15 residues. In DNA form, the CDR3 reads TGTGCCAGCAAGCGATCGGCAGGGAACACCGGGGAGCTGTTTTTT. Protein sequence: CASKRSAGNTGELFF.

V and J are TRBV7-9 and TRBJ1-6; D remains ambiguous. Germline CDR1 is SEHNR and CDR2 is FQNEAQ (reference sequence). The CDR3 sequence is 14 residues long. V lost 0 bases and J 11 bases, leaving 11 bases between the germline ends. This CDR3 is CASSLADLRTPLHF. The CDR3, as DNA: TGTGCCAGCAGCTTAGCAGACCTTAGGACACCCCTCCACTTT.

The chain is built from TRBV4-1 and TRBJ2-3; 10 nucleotides align to TRBD2. CDR3 length: 16 amino acids. Per germline, CDR1 MGHRA and CDR2 YSYEKL. V lost 8 bases to trimming and J lost 6 bases; unmatched junction nucleotides: 14. The CDR3 sequence is CASGDAGLALWDTQYF. The CDR3 nucleotides read TGCGCCAGCGGCGACGCGGGACTAGCGTTGTGGGATACGCAGTATTTT.

In DNA, the CDR3 is TGTGCCTTGGTGGGCCAGAACCCCGATGAGCAGTTCTTC. Encoded protein: CALVGQNPDEQFF. This chain uses TRBV30 with TRBJ2-1; D is uncertain. Trimming took off 7 bases at V and 8 bases at J, with 18 bases between the two ends. The CDR3 extends over 13 amino acids. Germline CDR1 is GTSNPN and CDR2 is SVGIG (reference sequence). The variable domain in full, with the rest retrieved from reference TRBV30 and TRBJ2-1, is SQTIHQWPATLVQPVGSPLSLECTVEGTSNPNLYWYRQAAGRGLQLLFYSVGIGQISSEVPQNLSASRPQDRQFILSSKKLLLSDSGFYLCALVGQNPDEQFFGPGTRLTVL.

The V gene is TRBV5-4, the J gene TRBJ2-2; no reliable D call. CDR1 is SGHNT and CDR2 is YYREEE in the germline V gene (reference sequence). The CDR3 is made up of 12 amino acids. V lost 1 base, J lost 4 bases, and 2 bases lay in between. CDR3: CASSLSTGELFF. CDR3 DNA sequence: TGTGCCAGCAGCTTGTCCACCGGGGAGCTGTTTTTT.

The genes are TRBV30 and TRBJ1-2; tentative D call: TRBD1 (5 bases). Trimming stripped 1 base from V and 1 base from J, with 10 bases between. Germline V gene sequence: CDR1 GTSNPN, CDR2 SVGIG (reference sequence). The CDR3 consists of 14 residues. The CDR3 DNA reads TGTGCCTGGAGTGGACAGTCCTATAACTATGGCTACACCTTC. Its protein product is CAWSGQSYNYGYTF.

As to this clone: Since the CDR3 does not end with the conserved phenylalanine or tryptophan, this likely comes from a read error. The DNA is left out, because the CDR3 cannot be placed on it with certainty; the CDR3 is given as TCRdb lists it. V usage is TRBV27 and J usage is TRBJ1-2; TRBD1, the D gene given by the table, was not confirmed from the DNA. Germline CDR1 is MNHEY and CDR2 is SMNVEV (reference sequence). The CDR3 region is 8 residues in length, termini included. CDR3 loop: CASSRRGR.

The chain uses TRBV2 and TRBJ1-6, with a possible D match to TRBD1 (6 bases). Trimming shortened V by 7 bases and J by 9 bases, and 22 bases separated the two germline ends. Looked up from germline, CDR1 is SNHLY and CDR2 is FYNNEI. This CDR3 is 16 amino acids long. The DNA for the CDR3 is TGTGCCAGCAAAGAGGACTACAGGGAGGGGAGTTCACCCCTCCACTTT. Encoded protein: CASKEDYREGSSPLHF.

This chain uses TRBV27 with TRBJ1-6, with TRBD1 as a possible D gene (5 bases). Germline assignment: CDR1 MNHEY and CDR2 SMNVEV (reference sequence). Deletions cut 7 bases from V and 9 bases from J, with 19 bases between. CDR3 length: 15 amino acids. CDR3: CASTDSYSVGSPLHF. CDR3 bases: TGTGCCAGCACCGACAGCTATTCTGTCGGTTCACCCCTCCACTTT.

The V and J genes are TRBV27 and TRBJ2-1; D perhaps matches TRBD2 (5 bases). V was pared by 7 bases and J by 5 bases, with 15 bases between. The CDR3 sequence is 14 residues long. Germline CDR1 reads MNHEY; CDR2 reads SMNVEV (reference sequence). CDR3 region: CASTPPGYNNEQFF. In DNA, the CDR3 is TGTGCCAGCACCCCCCCGGGGTACAACAATGAGCAGTTCTTC.

A single count supports this clone. This chain links TRBV20-1 with TRBJ1-2; weak D call: TRBD1 (5 bases). This CDR3 comprises 11 residues. CDR1 and CDR2 (germline): DFQATT, SNEGSKA (reference sequence). CDR3 DNA: TGCAGCCAAAAAGAAGGGGCTGGCTACACCTTC. It encodes CSQKEGAGYTF.

This clone turned up a few times. Additional DNA sequences in this sample encode the identical CDR3. V and J are TRBV19 and TRBJ1-1, with D unresolved. Trimming cost V 5 bases and J 2 bases, with 3 bases left between them. CDR3 length equals 11 residues. Per the germline V gene, CDR1 is LNHDA and CDR2 is SQIVND (reference sequence). The CDR3 DNA reads TGTGCCAGTAGTTCAAACACTGAAGCTTTCTTT. Its protein is CASSSNTEAFF.